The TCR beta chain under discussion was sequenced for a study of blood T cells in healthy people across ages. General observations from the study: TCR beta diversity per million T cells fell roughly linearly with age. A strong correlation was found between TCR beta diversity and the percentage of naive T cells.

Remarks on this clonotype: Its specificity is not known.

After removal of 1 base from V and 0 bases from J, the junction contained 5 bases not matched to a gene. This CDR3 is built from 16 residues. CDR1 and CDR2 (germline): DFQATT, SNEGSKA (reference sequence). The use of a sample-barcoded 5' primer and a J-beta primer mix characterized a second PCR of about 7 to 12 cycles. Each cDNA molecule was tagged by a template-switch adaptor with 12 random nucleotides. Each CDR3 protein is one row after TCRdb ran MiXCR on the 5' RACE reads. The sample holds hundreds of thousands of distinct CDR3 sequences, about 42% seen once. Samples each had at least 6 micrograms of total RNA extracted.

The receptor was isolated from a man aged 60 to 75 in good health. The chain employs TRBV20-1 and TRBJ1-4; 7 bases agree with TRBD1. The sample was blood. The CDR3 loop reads CSARAGQRSTNEKLFF. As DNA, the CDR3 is TGCAGTGCTAGAGCGGGACAGAGATCAACTAATGAAAAACTGTTTTTT.